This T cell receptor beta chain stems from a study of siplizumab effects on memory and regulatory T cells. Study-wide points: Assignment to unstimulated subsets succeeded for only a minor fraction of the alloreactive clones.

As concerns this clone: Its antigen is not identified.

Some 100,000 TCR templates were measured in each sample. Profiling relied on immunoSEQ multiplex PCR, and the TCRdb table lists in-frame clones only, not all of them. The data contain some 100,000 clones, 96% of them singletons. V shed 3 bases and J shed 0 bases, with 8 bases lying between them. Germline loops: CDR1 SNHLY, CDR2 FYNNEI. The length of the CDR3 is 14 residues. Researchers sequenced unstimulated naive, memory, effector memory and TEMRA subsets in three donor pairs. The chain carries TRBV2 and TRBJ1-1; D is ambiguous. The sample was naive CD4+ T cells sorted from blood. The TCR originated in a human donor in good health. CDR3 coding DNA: TGTGCCAGCAGTGATATATGGGTGAACACTGAAGCTTTCTTT. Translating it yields CASSDIWVNTEAFF.